This passage covers 14 T cell receptor beta chains from one sample sequenced in a study of blood T cell repertoires in COVID-19. Clones were read by immunoSEQ multiplex PCR, and TCRdb kept only the in-frame ones, dropping some. The sample has 300,000 or so clones; roughly 87% are singletons. Sequenced sample: PBMCs or T cells enriched from blood (not recorded which). The receptors derive from a woman in her thirties who had recovered from COVID-19.

This clone was counted a single time. The chain joins TRBV7-2 to TRBJ1-6; D might be TRBD1 (6 bases). With 5 bases removed from V and 11 bases from J, the gap between germline ends came to 13 bases. This CDR3 region has 13 residues. Germline V gives CDR1 SGHTA, CDR2 FQGNSA. The DNA for the CDR3 is TGTGCCAGCAGCCCACCAGGACAGCCACCCCTCCACTTT. Protein sequence: CASSPPGQPPLHF.

The V gene is TRBV5-8, the J gene TRBJ1-2; 9 bases are a match to TRBD1. This CDR3 is 15 amino acids long. Germline trimming cut 4 bases from V and 4 bases from J; bases unmatched to any gene: 8. Germline V lookup: CDR1 SGHTS, CDR2 YDEGEE. The CDR3 sequence: CASSRGQGQGYGYTF. In DNA form, the CDR3 reads TGTGCCAGCAGCAGGGGACAGGGCCAGGGCTATGGCTACACCTTC.

The genes are TRBV30 and TRBJ1-4; no clear D gene. V was cut by 3 bases and J by 7 bases, with 15 bases left in between. Looked up from germline, CDR1 is GTSNPN and CDR2 is SVGIG (reference sequence). This CDR3 region has 14 residues. CDR3 coding DNA: TGTGCCTGGAGGACCGGAGGAGGCGGTGAAAAACTGTTTTTT. It specifies CAWRTGGGGEKLFF.

V gene TRBV28 combines with J gene TRBJ1-2, with 10 bases aligning to TRBD1. This CDR3 spans 15 amino acids. Per the germline V gene, CDR1 is MDHEN and CDR2 is SYDVKM. V lost 5 bases and J lost 8; bases outside the gene matches: 11. The CDR3 nucleotides are TGTGCCAGCAGTCTACCCGGGACAGGGGCTGGCGGCTACACCTTC. It is translated as CASSLPGTGAGGYTF.

The chain links TRBV27 to TRBJ2-7, with D possibly TRBD1 on 6 matching bases. Trimming removed 8 bases at V and 6 bases at J, with 20 bases between. In germline, CDR1 is MNHEY, CDR2 SMNVEV (reference sequence). The CDR3 spans 14 residues. The CDR3 DNA reads as TGTGCCAGCCTCTTAGGGGGTGGAGGCCCCGAGCAGTACTTC. Translated, it gives CASLLGGGGPEQYF.

The chain employs TRBV6-4 and TRBJ1-5; 7 nucleotides align to TRBD1. Germline V CDR1 and CDR2: MRHNA, SNTAGT. The J segment lost 0 bases and the V segment lost 0 bases, leaving 11 bases of the junction unmatched. The length of the CDR3 is 19 residues. Here the CDR3 DNA reads TGTGCCAGCAGTGACTCCTTCCGACAGGGCCCTTTTAGCAATCAGCCCCAGCATTTT. Its translation is CASSDSFRQGPFSNQPQHF.

This chain joins TRBV2 and TRBJ1-5, with 10 bases that match TRBD1. The V gene end was trimmed by 7 bases and the J gene end by 5 bases; junction bases not matched to a gene: 8. The CDR3 is 15 residues long. Germline V gene data show CDR1 as SNHLY and CDR2 as FYNNEI. The CDR3 is CASKTGQGMDQPQHF. CDR3 sequence (DNA): TGTGCCAGCAAGACGGGACAGGGGATGGATCAGCCCCAGCATTTT. The variable domain in full, with the rest retrieved from reference TRBV2 and TRBJ1-5, is EPEVTQTPSHQVTQMGQEVILRCVPISNHLYFYWYRQILGQKVEFLVSFYNNEISEKSEIFDDQFSVERPDGSNFTLKIRSTKLEDSAMYFCASKTGQGMDQPQHFGDGTRLSIL.

The chain is built from TRBV5-1 and TRBJ2-5, with TRBD2 identical over 8 bases. The germline CDR1 and CDR2 sequences are SGHRS and YFSETQ. This CDR3 spans 15 amino acids. The J segment lost 0 bases and the V segment lost 5 bases, leaving 6 bases of the junction unmatched. CDR3 residues: CASRGSGAYQETQYF. In DNA form, the CDR3 reads TGCGCCAGCAGGGGTAGCGGGGCGTACCAAGAGACCCAGTACTTC.

CDR3 nucleotides: TGTGCCAGCACTAGACAGGGGGCGGTCGATGAGCAGTTCTTC. It encodes CASTRQGAVDEQFF. The V gene is TRBV27, the J gene TRBJ2-1, with TRBD1 matching 10 bases. Germline V gives CDR1 MNHEY, CDR2 SMNVEV (reference sequence). The ends lost 7 bases at V and 8 bases at J; junction bases unmatched: 8. The CDR3 extends over 14 amino acids.

This sequence joins TRBV7-2 and TRBJ2-7; 12 nucleotides match TRBD1. CDR3 size: 15 residues. The V gene's germline CDR1 is SGHTA and CDR2 FQGNSA. V lost 8 bases and J lost 6; bases outside the gene matches: 11. Written as DNA, the CDR3 is TGTGCCAGCGTGATGGGGACAGGGGGCATGGTCGAGCAGTACTTC. It yields the protein CASVMGTGGMVEQYF.

The rearrangement links TRBV5-6 to TRBJ1-2; a weak D match, TRBD1 (5 bases). Germline V CDR1 and CDR2: SGHDT, YYEEEE. V was clipped by 4 bases and J by 7 bases, with 20 bases between them. This CDR3 spans 15 amino acids. CDR3 sequence (DNA): TGTGCCAGCAGCCCGCGGGGCAGGGAAGGTGCTGGCTACACCTTC. This encodes CASSPRGREGAGYTF.

The chain combines TRBV2 with TRBJ2-4, with D possibly TRBD1 on 6 matching bases. Germline V CDR1 and CDR2: SNHLY, FYNNEI. V was shortened by 3 bases and J by 1 base, with 10 bases between the two germline ends. This CDR3 has 15 amino acids. The CDR3 region is CASSEAQGAKNIQYF. For the CDR3, the DNA is TGTGCCAGCAGTGAGGCCCAGGGGGCCAAAAACATTCAGTACTTC.

The genes are TRBV5-1 and TRBJ2-5; D may be TRBD1 (6 bases). Germline CDR1 and CDR2: SGHRS and YFSETQ. The CDR3 consists of 14 residues. Trimming removed 4 bases at V and 1 base at J, with 11 bases between. The CDR3 is CASSLQGSQETQYF. The CDR3 DNA reads TGCGCCAGCAGCCTACAGGGCTCCCAAGAGACCCAGTACTTC.

The rearrangement joins TRBV5-5 to TRBJ1-5, with D maybe TRBD1 (5 bases). Germline loops: CDR1 SGHKS, CDR2 YYEKEE (reference sequence). The CDR3 runs to 16 residues. Deletions cut 4 bases from V and 5 bases from J, with 19 bases between. This CDR3 reads CASSPHPGLGDQPQHF. The CDR3 DNA follows: TGTGCCAGCAGCCCCCACCCAGGGCTGGGCGATCAGCCCCAGCATTTT.